This T cell receptor beta chain was found in a study of blood T cell repertoires in COVID-19. Original analysis: Amplified reference gene primers provided the basis for estimating nucleated cell counts. Generated by immunoSEQ multiplex PCR, the TCRdb table keeps only in-frame clones and is missing some. Clonal size and the V and J genes are those of that table, whereas D and trimming came from the DNA. The table has some 40,000 clones, 70% to 90% seen once; the top ten hold around a fifth. Germline loops: CDR1 SGHTA, CDR2 FQGTGA. V gave up 2 bases and J gave up 5 bases, with 11 bases separating them. This CDR3 region has 14 residues.

The clonotype originates from a man in his 70s with acute or convalescent COVID-19. The V and J genes are TRBV7-3 and TRBJ2-3, with D perhaps TRBD2 (5 bases). Material for sequencing was peripheral blood. CDR3 nucleotides: TGTGCCAGCAGCTTACCGGGATCAAAAGATACGCAGTATTTT. This codes for CASSLPGSKDTQYF. Full variable domain (rest looked up from reference TRBV7-3 and TRBJ2-3): GAGVSQTPSNKVTEKGKYVELRCDPISGHTALYWYRQSLGQGPEFLIYFQGTGAADDSGLPNDRFFAVRPEGSVSTLKIQRTERGDSAVYLCASSLPGSKDTQYFGPGTRLTVL.